A single sample is the source of the 18 T cell receptor beta chains below, sequenced in a study of brain T cells in children with intractable seizures. Data came from immunoSEQ multiplex PCR; TCRdb stores just in-frame clones and leaves some out. The sample carries 75,000 to 80,000 clones, 90% to 95% recorded once. Sequencing used peripheral blood, obtained at surgery. The receptors shown here come from a boy less than two years old with tuberous sclerosis and intractable seizures.

The chain joins TRBV7-9 to TRBJ1-5; D is unresolved. Germline CDR1 reads SEHNR; CDR2 reads FQNEAQ (reference sequence). Deletions cut 3 bases from V and 2 bases from J, with 11 bases between. There are 15 residues in the CDR3. DNA of the CDR3: TGTGCCAGCAGCTTCGGGGAAGGCGGCAATCAGCCCCAGCATTTT. Protein sequence: CASSFGEGGNQPQHF.

J is TRBJ2-5 and V is TRBV3-1 (or the pseudogene TRBV3-2); D perhaps matches TRBD2 (5 bases). CDR1 is LGHDT and CDR2 is YNNKEL in the germline V gene (reference sequence). Trimming stripped 3 bases from V and 9 bases from J, with 14 bases between. The CDR3 length is 13 residues. CDR3 sequence reads: CASSHTLPGSQYF. The DNA for the CDR3 is TGTGCCAGCAGCCACACTCTGCCGGGGTCCCAGTACTTC.

The V and J genes are TRBV7-2 and TRBJ2-7; TRBD2 matches 11 bases. Losses at the gene ends were 2 bases for V and 3 bases for J; bases not matched to a gene: 0. The CDR3 runs 14 residues. Per germline, CDR1 SGHTA and CDR2 FQGNSA. As DNA, the CDR3 is TGTGCCAGCAGCTTACTAGCGGGGGGCTACGAGCAGTACTTC. It is translated as CASSLLAGGYEQYF.

The CDR3 reads CASSLRGLPQETQYF. The DNA for the CDR3 is TGTGCCAGCAGCTTGCGGGGACTCCCCCAAGAGACCCAGTACTTC. This chain links TRBV5-5 with TRBJ2-5; TRBD2 might be the D (6 bases). The length of the CDR3 is 15 residues. V was shortened by 1 base and J by 1 base, with 11 bases between the two germline ends. Looked up from germline, CDR1 is SGHKS and CDR2 is YYEKEE (reference sequence). The entire variable domain, with the rest obtained from reference TRBV5-5 and TRBJ2-5, is as follows: DAGVTQSPTHLIKTRGQQVTLRCSPISGHKSVSWYQQVLGQGPQFIFQYYEKEERGRGNFPDRFSARQFPNYSSELNVNALLLGDSALYLCASSLRGLPQETQYFGPGTRLLVL.

This clone has more than one count but fewer than ten. The chain is built from TRBV2 and TRBJ2-1, with 7 bases aligning to TRBD2. The germline V gene has CDR1 SNHLY and CDR2 FYNNEI. Trimming at V came to 7 bases and at J to 3 bases, leaving 6 bases not matched to a gene. The CDR3 has 14 residues. The CDR3 DNA follows: TGTGCCAGCAAGCTAGCGGAGATCTACAATGAGCAGTTCTTC. It encodes CASKLAEIYNEQFF. Full variable domain (missing parts from reference TRBV2 and TRBJ2-1): EPEVTQTPSHQVTQMGQEVILRCVPISNHLYFYWYRQILGQKVEFLVSFYNNEISEKSEIFDDQFSVERPDGSNFTLKIRSTKLEDSAMYFCASKLAEIYNEQFFGPGTRLTVL.

This chain links TRBV25-1 with TRBJ2-7; D unresolved. CDR3 length: 13 residues. Germline lookup yields CDR1 MGHDK and CDR2 SYGVNS. The V gene lost 5 bases and the J gene lost 2 bases, with 10 bases spanning the gap. CDR3 in DNA: TGTGCCAGCAGTAGCTGGCCCGCCTACGAGCAGTACTTC. It translates to CASSSWPAYEQYF.

The chain couples TRBV12-5 to TRBJ1-5, with 8 bases fitting TRBD1. The CDR3 extends over 19 amino acids. CDR1 and CDR2 from the germline V gene are LGHNT and FRNRAP. V shed 2 bases, J shed 0 bases, and the junction held 12 bases outside the gene matches. CDR3 loop: CASGLSGGGLIYSNQPQHF. The DNA for the CDR3 is TGTGCTAGTGGTTTGTCAGGGGGCGGACTTATCTATAGCAATCAGCCCCAGCATTTT.

This chain connects TRBV29-1 to TRBJ1-2, with TRBD1 identical over 8 bases. The germline V gene encodes CDR1 SQVTM and CDR2 ANQGSEA. The junction had 21 bases not matched to a gene; V was cut back by 3 bases and J by 9 bases. The CDR3 extends over 17 amino acids. CDR3 bases: TGCAGCGTTGAGTCCGTGAGACAGGGGCCTAGGAAGATGAGCTACACCTTC. This sequence encodes CSVESVRQGPRKMSYTF.

The chain combines TRBV5-1 with TRBJ2-5; 13 nucleotides match TRBD2. This CDR3 has 18 residues. The germline gives CDR1 SGHRS, CDR2 YFSETQ. V shed 0 bases and J 3 bases; nucleotides not matched to a gene: 8. CDR3 nucleotides: TGCGCCAGCAGCTTGGGAGGACTAGCGGGAGCTAGGGAAGAGACCCAGTACTTC. Its protein is CASSLGGLAGAREETQYF. The full variable domain, with the rest looked up from reference TRBV5-1 and TRBJ2-5, is KAGVTQTPRYLIKTRGQQVTLSCSPISGHRSVSWYQQTPGQGLQFLFEYFSETQRNKGNFPGRFSGRQFSNSRSEMNVSTLELGDSALYLCASSLGGLAGAREETQYFGPGTRLLVL.

This chain connects TRBV5-6 to TRBJ2-1; the D gene could be TRBD1 or TRBD2 (5 bases each). Germline V gene sequence: CDR1 SGHDT, CDR2 YYEEEE. V lost 2 bases, J lost 1 base, and 10 bases lay in between. The CDR3 is made up of 15 amino acids. The chain's CDR3 is CASSFPRGSYNEQFF. The CDR3 DNA sequence: TGTGCCAGCAGCTTTCCGAGGGGTTCCTACAATGAGCAGTTCTTC.

This chain joins TRBV6-5 and TRBJ2-5; TRBD2 agrees at 7 bases. The CDR3 has 15 amino acids. The ends lost 2 bases at V and 1 base at J; junction bases unmatched: 4. Germline V gene lookup returns CDR1 MNHEY and CDR2 SVGAGI. CDR3: CASSYGGGSQETQYF. DNA of the CDR3: TGTGCCAGCAGTTACGGCGGGGGATCCCAAGAGACCCAGTACTTC.

This clone was recorded only once. The genes are TRBV19 and TRBJ2-6; a weak D match, TRBD1 (5 bases). The V and J ends lost 0 bases and 3 bases respectively, with 9 bases between them. From germline, CDR1 is LNHDA and CDR2 SQIVND (reference sequence). The CDR3 is made up of 16 amino acids. CDR3 DNA sequence: TGTGCCAGTAGTATAGAAGCAGGGAATGGGGCCAACGTCCTGACTTTC. Its protein product is CASSIEAGNGANVLTF.

CDR3 nucleotide sequence: TGTGCCAGCAGACCGGGGGGGACTGAAGCTTTCTTT. This translates into CASRPGGTEAFF. This rearrangement joins TRBV6-6 to TRBJ1-1; a possible D gene is TRBD1 (5 bases). The CDR3 consists of 12 residues. The germline gives CDR1 MNHNY, CDR2 SVGAGI (reference sequence). Trimming cost V 6 bases and J 5 bases, with 10 bases left between them.

The chain links TRBV10-3 to TRBJ2-4; 7 bases align to TRBD2. The CDR3 covers 19 residues. The germline V gene encodes CDR1 ENHRY and CDR2 SYGVKD. The J segment lost 5 bases and the V segment lost 0 bases, leaving 16 bases of the junction unmatched. The CDR3 reads CAISESASPGGFRENIQYF. The CDR3 coding sequence is TGTGCCATCAGTGAGTCAGCCAGCCCGGGAGGTTTTCGTGAAAACATTCAGTACTTC.

The V gene is TRBV27, the J gene TRBJ2-7, with 9 bases matching TRBD2. The CDR3 length is 14 residues. The ends lost 6 bases at V and 0 bases at J; junction bases unmatched: 3. Germline CDR1 and CDR2: MNHEY and SMNVEV (reference sequence). CDR3 in amino acids: CASSPLAGSYEQYF. The CDR3 DNA sequence: TGTGCCAGCAGCCCACTAGCGGGCTCCTACGAGCAGTACTTC.

This clone was seen a single time. DNA of the CDR3: TGTGCCAGCAGCCACCTAGAGTTCAGCATTGTTGAGCAGTACTTC. The encoded protein is CASSHLEFSIVEQYF. The chain couples TRBV11-2 to TRBJ2-7, with D hard to call. Germline V gene sequence: CDR1 SGHAT, CDR2 FQNNGV. Trimming removed 5 bases from V and 7 bases from J, with 21 bases in between. The CDR3 consists of 15 residues. Variable domain in full (rest from reference TRBV11-2 and TRBJ2-7): EAGVAQSPRYKIIEKRQSVAFWCNPISGHATLYWYQQILGQGPKLLIQFQNNGVVDDSQLPKDRFSAERLKGVDSTLKIQPAKLEDSAVYLCASSHLEFSIVEQYFGPGTRLTVT.

The CDR3: CASSELAGGMNEQFF. CDR3 DNA: TGTGCCAGCAGTGAATTAGCGGGAGGGATGAATGAGCAGTTCTTC. The V call is TRBV6-1, the J call TRBJ2-1; 11 bases align to TRBD2. The CDR3 runs to 15 residues. The junction had 4 bases not matched to a gene; V was cut back by 2 bases and J by 7 bases. Germline V gene data show CDR1 as MNHNS and CDR2 as SASEGT.

This clone was detected a few times. The rearrangement links TRBV2 to TRBJ1-2; TRBD1 aligns across 7 bases. Germline V gives CDR1 SNHLY, CDR2 FYNNEI. Trimming removed 8 bases from V and 4 bases from J; junction bases left unmatched: 10. The CDR3 is 14 amino acids. The CDR3 is CASDETGMSYGYTF. The DNA for the CDR3 is TGTGCCAGCGATGAGACAGGGATGAGCTATGGCTACACCTTC.